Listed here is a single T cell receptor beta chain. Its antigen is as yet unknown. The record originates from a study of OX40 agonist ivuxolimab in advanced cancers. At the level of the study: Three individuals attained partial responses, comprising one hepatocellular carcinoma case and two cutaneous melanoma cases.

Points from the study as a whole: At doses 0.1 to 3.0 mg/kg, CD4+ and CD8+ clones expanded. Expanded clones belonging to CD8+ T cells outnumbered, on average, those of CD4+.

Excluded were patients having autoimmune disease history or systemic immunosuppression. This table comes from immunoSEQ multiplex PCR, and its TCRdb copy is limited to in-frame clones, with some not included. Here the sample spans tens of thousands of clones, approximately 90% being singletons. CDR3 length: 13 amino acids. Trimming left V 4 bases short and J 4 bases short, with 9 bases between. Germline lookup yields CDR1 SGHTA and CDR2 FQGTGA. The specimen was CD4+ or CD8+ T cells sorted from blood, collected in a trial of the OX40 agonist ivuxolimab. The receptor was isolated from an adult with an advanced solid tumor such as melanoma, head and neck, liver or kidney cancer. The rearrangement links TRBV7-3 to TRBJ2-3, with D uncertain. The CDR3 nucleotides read TGTGCCAGCAGCTACTCAATCCCAGATACGCAGTATTTT. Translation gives CASSYSIPDTQYF.